The clone carrying this T cell receptor (beta chain) was seen repeatedly, ten times or more. Other DNA sequences in this specimen translate into the identical CDR3. Trimming removed 5 bases from V and 3 bases from J; junction bases left unmatched: 1. From germline, CDR1 is MNHEY and CDR2 SVGAGI. The CDR3 has 14 residues. This record comes from a study of blood T cell repertoires in COVID-19. Background on the study: Sites across the United States, Italy and Spain contributed samples from acute and convalescent COVID-19. Nucleic acid was either cDNA or gDNA, and it came from T cells, B-cell-depleted T cells, or PBMCs.

Per the original methods: Amplification of reference gene primers provided the estimated nucleated cell counts. Produced via immunoSEQ multiplex PCR; TCRdb's table is partial and in-frame only. The D gene and trimming were derived from the DNA, and the V and J assignments and clone size from that table. The table shows some 120,000 clones, with around nine tenths occurring only once. The sequence was obtained from a man aged 40-55 years with acute or convalescent COVID-19. Sequencing was carried out using peripheral blood. The chain joins TRBV6-5 to TRBJ2-7; 13 nucleotides line up with TRBD2. The CDR3 region is CASSRLAGGYEQYF. The CDR3 DNA follows: TGTGCCAGCAGTCGACTAGCGGGGGGCTACGAGCAGTACTTC.